Sequencing of this TCR beta chain was carried out in a study of T cells expressing NK-cell markers. At the level of the study: All TCR beta repertoires analysed originated from sorted CD3+CD56+NKG2C+, CD3+CD56+NKG2C- and CD3+CD56-NKG2C+ T cells. HCMV seropositivity marked seven of the eight sequenced donors; one was seronegative. General study results and limits: Each of roughly six donors carried dominant NKG2C+ clonotypes accounting for about 1.0-8% of CD8+ T cells.

5'RACE template switching built TCR beta cDNA with unique molecular identifiers. With the 5' RACE reads reprocessed, TCRdb shows one record per CDR3 protein and no DNA. The sample table includes about 380,000 distinct CDR3 sequences. The CDR3 loop spans 15 amino acids. Germline lookup yields CDR1 LNHDA and CDR2 SQIVND (reference sequence). On this clonotype: Its target is not known.

The rearrangement joins TRBV19 to TRBJ2-5; TCRdb proposes TRBD2, but this gene call is untestable without DNA. The specimen sequenced was blood T cells: a sorted CD56 or NKG2C T cell subset, CD4+ or CD8+ T cells, or bulk PBMC T cells (not recorded which). The clonotype originates from a man aged 18 to 69 in good health. This chain's CDR3 is CASSMGPRAGETQYF.